This T cell receptor beta chain is from a study of blood T cells in healthy people across ages. In the case of this clonotype: Its specificity is unknown.

A second PCR, run for about 6 to 12 cycles, used a sample-barcoded 5' primer plus a J-beta primer mix. Researchers report that a template-switch adaptor with 12 random nucleotides tagged each cDNA molecule. Each CDR3 protein gets one entry after TCRdb re-called the 5' RACE reads with MiXCR. The sample yields about 1.6 million distinct CDR3 sequences, about 31% seen once. The ends lost 5 bases at V and 7 bases at J; junction bases unmatched: 4. The germline V gene encodes CDR1 SNHLY and CDR2 FYNNEI. This CDR3 contains 13 residues. Aged roughly 6 to 90, donors were systemically healthy Caucasians from Russia. Isolation per sample recovered at least 7 million PBMCs. Study-level points and caveats: Relative to aged donors, long-lived donors carried more naive CD4+ cells and displayed higher diversity.

The sequence was collected from a woman aged 30 to 39 in good health. The sample consisted of blood. The rearrangement links TRBV2 to TRBJ1-2, with 10 bases identical to TRBD1. CDR3 sequence reads: CASSRGQGGGYTF. Written as DNA, the CDR3 is TGTGCCAGCAGTAGAGGACAGGGGGGTGGCTACACCTTC.